A single sample gave rise to the 21 T cell receptor beta chains below, sequenced in a study of identifying expanded T cells in peripheral blood. Sequenced by immunoSEQ multiplex PCR; TCRdb stores in-frame clones only, minus some. The sample shows nearly 60,000 clones, roughly 87% of them seen only once. The sample consisted of blood. These TCRs come from a person aged 18 to 75 in good health.

The V call is TRBV7-2, the J call TRBJ2-3, with 8 bases identical to TRBD2. V lost 5 bases, J lost 8 bases, and 6 bases stayed unmatched. Germline loops: CDR1 SGHTA, CDR2 FQGNSA. The CDR3 has 13 amino acids. The chain's CDR3 is CASSGSREGTQYF. The CDR3 DNA follows: TGTGCCAGCAGCGGATCCCGGGAGGGTACGCAGTATTTT.

The chain joins TRBV2 to TRBJ2-1; no reliable D call. Per germline, CDR1 SNHLY and CDR2 FYNNEI. The V gene lost 7 bases and the J gene lost 4 bases, with 5 bases spanning the gap. This CDR3 contains 11 residues. The CDR3 DNA is TGTGCCAGCACCGGATACAATGAGCAGTTCTTC. It encodes CASTGYNEQFF. Based on the CDR3 plus reference TRBV2 and TRBJ2-1, the full variable domain is EPEVTQTPSHQVTQMGQEVILRCVPISNHLYFYWYRQILGQKVEFLVSFYNNEISEKSEIFDDQFSVERPDGSNFTLKIRSTKLEDSAMYFCASTGYNEQFFGPGTRLTVL.

V is TRBV28 and J is TRBJ1-3; D may be TRBD1 (5 bases). Looked up from germline, CDR1 is MDHEN and CDR2 is SYDVKM. V lost 3 bases, J lost 7 bases, and 13 bases lay in between. CDR3 length: 14 amino acids. Here the CDR3 reads CASSFWDRGNTIYF. Written as DNA, the CDR3 is TGTGCCAGCAGTTTCTGGGACCGAGGGAACACCATATATTTT.

The genes are TRBV7-8 and TRBJ1-1, with 7 nucleotides matching TRBD1. V shed 6 bases, J shed 3 bases, and the junction held 4 bases outside the gene matches. This CDR3 comprises 13 residues. Germline V gene sequence: CDR1 SGHVS, CDR2 FQNEAQ. The CDR3 region is CASSPGQDTEAFF. The DNA for the CDR3 is TGTGCCAGCAGTCCCGGACAGGACACTGAAGCTTTCTTT.

This clone was observed a few times. This chain links TRBV29-1 with TRBJ2-2; unclear D gene. The V end was cut by 5 bases, the J end by 4 bases, with 17 bases between. Germline V lookup: CDR1 SQVTM, CDR2 ANQGSEA. The CDR3 has 15 amino acids. The CDR3 reads CSVYSPGHGTGELFF. Here the CDR3 DNA reads TGCAGCGTTTACTCTCCGGGCCACGGCACCGGGGAGCTGTTTTTT.

The J gene is TRBJ2-2, the V gene TRBV5-6, with D uncertain. Per germline, CDR1 SGHDT and CDR2 YYEEEE. V lost 2 bases and J lost 7, with 12 bases in between. The CDR3 loop spans 14 amino acids. In DNA form, the CDR3 reads TGTGCCAGCAGCTTTGGGTTTAGCATCGGGGAGCTGTTTTTT. Translation gives CASSFGFSIGELFF.

The chain employs TRBV12-5 and TRBJ1-5, with D hard to call. Looked up from germline, CDR1 is LGHNT and CDR2 is FRNRAP. V was pared by 5 bases and J by 6 bases, with 8 bases between. The CDR3 length is 12 residues. CDR3 loop: CASGLDLQPQHF. The CDR3 nucleotides are TGTGCTAGTGGTCTGGACCTTCAGCCCCAGCATTTT. The whole variable domain, filled in from reference TRBV12-5 and TRBJ1-5, reads DARVTQTPRHKVTEMGQEVTMRCQPILGHNTVFWYRQTMMQGLELLAYFRNRAPLDDSGMPKDRFSAEMPDATLATLKIQPSEPRDSAVYFCASGLDLQPQHFGDGTRLSIL.

This chain links TRBV28 with TRBJ2-7; the D gene is possibly TRBD2 (5 bases). Looked up from germline, CDR1 is MDHEN and CDR2 is SYDVKM. The CDR3 is 15 residues long. The V end was cut by 2 bases, the J end by 3 bases, with 14 bases between. The CDR3 bases are TGTGCCAGCAGTTTACTCCCCTCCACTAGCTACGAGCAGTACTTC. Amino acids: CASSLLPSTSYEQYF.

The chain carries TRBV10-1 and TRBJ2-3, with D possibly TRBD2 on 5 matching bases. Deletions cut 2 bases from V and 3 bases from J, with 15 bases between. This CDR3 has 16 amino acids. Germline V lookup: CDR1 WNHNN, CDR2 SYGVQD (reference sequence). CDR3 coding DNA: TGCGCCAGCAGTGAGGAGGGTTGGGCTGGGACAGATACGCAGTATTTT. This codes for CASSEEGWAGTDTQYF.

The sample holds one count of this clone. This chain uses TRBV29-1 with TRBJ2-1; D is undetermined. Looked up from germline, CDR1 is SQVTM and CDR2 is ANQGSEA. V was clipped by 5 bases and J by 4 bases, with 6 bases between them. The CDR3 runs to 11 residues. CDR3 in DNA: TGCAGCGTTACCCGTTACAATGAGCAGTTCTTC. Its translation: CSVTRYNEQFF.

This chain uses TRBV12-5 with TRBJ1-1, with D hard to call. Germline V CDR1 and CDR2: LGHNT, FRNRAP. The CDR3 totals 13 residues. V was trimmed by 6 bases and J by 10 bases, leaving 18 bases between them. The DNA for the CDR3 is TGTGCTAGTGGCCCGGACTCTGTTAACCCAGCTTTCTTT. This sequence encodes CASGPDSVNPAFF.

V and J are TRBV29-1 and TRBJ2-7; 7 bases fit TRBD2. V shed 4 bases, J shed 7 bases, and the junction held 16 bases outside the gene matches. This CDR3 is 15 amino acids long. Germline values: CDR1 SQVTM, CDR2 ANQGSEA. Written as DNA, the CDR3 is TGCAGCGTTGTGGTTTCCATCCCGGGAGGCGGTGAGCAGTACTTC. Protein product: CSVVVSIPGGGEQYF.

V gene TRBV5-4 combines with J gene TRBJ2-2; the D is unclear. Germline V gene sequence: CDR1 SGHNT, CDR2 YYREEE (reference sequence). The CDR3 is 15 amino acids. V dropped 2 bases and J dropped 0 bases, with 8 bases sitting between them. As DNA, the CDR3 is TGTGCCAGCAGCTTCGGGCCGACGAACACCGGGGAGCTGTTTTTT. Protein: CASSFGPTNTGELFF.

The CDR3 protein is CASSFSDAAYEQYF. The CDR3 nucleotides read TGTGCCAGCAGCTTTTCTGATGCGGCTTACGAGCAGTACTTC. The V call is TRBV7-8, the J call TRBJ2-7; D is undetermined. V dropped 3 bases and J dropped 4 bases, with 13 bases sitting between them. The germline V gene encodes CDR1 SGHVS and CDR2 FQNEAQ. This CDR3 contains 14 residues.

The gene calls are TRBV29-1 and TRBJ1-2; no clear D. V lost 5 bases to trimming and J lost 1 base, with 8 bases between them. Germline V CDR1 and CDR2: SQVTM, ANQGSEA. The CDR3 spans 12 residues. The DNA for the CDR3 is TGCAGCGTTTATCTGGGTAACTATGGCTACACCTTC. Translated: CSVYLGNYGYTF.

This clone has only a few counts. The gene calls are TRBV6-5 and TRBJ1-2; D uncertain. The CDR3 is made up of 14 amino acids. Trimming took off 4 bases at V and 6 bases at J, with 15 bases between the two ends. From germline, CDR1 is MNHEY and CDR2 SVGAGI. CDR3 bases: TGTGCCAGCAGTTTAACACTAACGGCGGATGGCTACACCTTC. Encoded protein: CASSLTLTADGYTF.

The V and J genes are TRBV11-2 and TRBJ2-1; D gene unclear. The CDR3 is 10 residues long. Germline V CDR1 and CDR2: SGHAT, FQNNGV. The V end was cut by 2 bases, the J end by 8 bases, with 1 base between. The CDR3 nucleotides are TGTGCCAGCAGCTTATATGAGCAGTTCTTC. Translation gives CASSLYEQFF.

The chain is built from TRBV19 and TRBJ1-2; maybe TRBD1 (6 bases). The V end lost 11 bases, the J end lost 4 bases, and 14 bases lay between the germline ends. Germline V gives CDR1 LNHDA, CDR2 SQIVND (reference sequence). The CDR3 has 12 amino acids. The CDR3 sequence is CASGGGLYGYTF. CDR3 DNA sequence: TGTGCCTCCGGGGGGGGGCTCTATGGCTACACCTTC.

The chain couples TRBV29-1 to TRBJ1-1; D is uncertain. The CDR3 consists of 13 residues. Germline V gene data show CDR1 as SQVTM and CDR2 as ANQGSEA. Trimming removed 4 bases from V and 6 bases from J, with 15 bases in between. DNA for the CDR3: TGCAGCGTTGGAGTAACGTCAGGCTCTGAAGCTTTCTTT. Translating gives CSVGVTSGSEAFF.

The chain couples TRBV5-1 to TRBJ2-5; 9 bases line up with TRBD1. Germline CDR1 is SGHRS and CDR2 is YFSETQ. The CDR3 loop spans 15 amino acids. Trimming at V came to 4 bases and at J to 5 bases, leaving 9 bases not matched to a gene. CDR3 protein: CASSSNTGGGETQYF. The CDR3 region has the DNA TGCGCCAGCAGCAGCAACACAGGGGGCGGGGAGACCCAGTACTTC.

This chain connects TRBV7-8 to TRBJ2-4, with a tentative D call TRBD1 (6 bases). The CDR3 covers 17 residues. CDR1 and CDR2 (germline): SGHVS, FQNEAQ. The ends were cut back, 2 bases at V and 3 bases at J, with 17 bases in the middle. CDR3 residues: CASSLLGIGTFKNIQYF. The CDR3 DNA reads as TGTGCCAGCAGCTTATTAGGGATAGGGACATTCAAAAACATTCAGTACTTC.